Listed here is a single TCR beta chain. Its antigen is undetermined. Clones were sequenced by immunoSEQ multiplex PCR, and TCRdb holds only the in-frame ones, with some missing. Of 150,000 to 200,000 clones in the sample, around four fifths are singletons; the top ten hold 2% to 2.5%. The data originate from a study of cytomegalovirus exposure and HLA in healthy donors. Study outcomes and limitations: The tendency of first-cohort TCR clusters to co-occur in the 110 or so validation repertoires emerged from a later analysis. The authors enumerated roughly 160 TCR beta chains as linked to cytomegalovirus.

The CDR3 extends over 15 amino acids. Looked up from germline, CDR1 is SGDLS and CDR2 is YYNGEE. The V segment lost 3 bases and the J segment 1 base; nucleotides outside the gene matches: 4. The material sequenced was PBMCs. The chain joins TRBV9 to TRBJ1-5; 7 nucleotides match TRBD1. This clonotype was sampled from a man aged 30-40 years in good health and CMV-seropositive. The CDR3 loop is CASSGTGVSNQPQHF. CDR3 nucleotide sequence: TGTGCCAGCAGCGGCACAGGGGTAAGCAATCAGCCCCAGCATTTT.